The clone carrying this T cell receptor beta chain was seen a few times. Antigen specificity is unknown. V shed 2 bases and J 8 bases; nucleotides not matched to a gene: 12. Germline CDR1 ENHRY, CDR2 SYGVKD. This CDR3 comprises 16 residues. The sample comes from a study of response to subunit inactivated influenza vaccine. TCRdb re-called the RT-PCR reads through MiXCR, storing one row per CDR3 protein. The table shows about 540,000 distinct CDR3 sequences, with approximately 24% occurring only once. Study results and limitations: Authors suggested few new T cells are recruited by each seasonal influenza vaccination.

The data also belong to a second study, concerning T cells expressing NK-cell markers. That report adds: UMI-tagged 5'RACE template switching yielded the TCR beta cDNA. It was sorted CD3+CD56+NKG2C+, CD3+CD56+NKG2C- and CD3+CD56-NKG2C+ T cells that supplied the TCR beta repertoires. Sorting of alpha-beta TCR T cells alone was achieved in several experiments with an anti-gamma-delta TCR antibody. Whether the expanded NKG2C+ T cell clones recognized HCMV remained unclear.

The sequencing here drew on CD4+ T cells sorted from PBMCs, taken less than 13 days after vaccination. The chain combines TRBV10-3 with TRBJ1-2; 9 nucleotides agree with TRBD1. The clonotype comes from a man aged 50-60 years who received an inactivated influenza vaccine. The CDR3 spells CAISEDTRDRVRGYTF. CDR3 DNA sequence: TGTGCCATCAGTGAGGATACCCGGGACAGGGTTCGGGGCTACACCTTC.